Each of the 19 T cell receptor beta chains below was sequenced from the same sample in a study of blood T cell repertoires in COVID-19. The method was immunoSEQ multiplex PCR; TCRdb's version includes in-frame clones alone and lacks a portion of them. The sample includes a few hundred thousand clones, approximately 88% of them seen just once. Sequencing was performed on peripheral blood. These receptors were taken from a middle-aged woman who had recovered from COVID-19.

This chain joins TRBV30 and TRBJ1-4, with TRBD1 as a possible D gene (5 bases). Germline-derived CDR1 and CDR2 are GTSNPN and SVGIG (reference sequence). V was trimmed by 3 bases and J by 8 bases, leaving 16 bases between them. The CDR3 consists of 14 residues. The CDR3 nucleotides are TGTGCCTGGAGCTTTGGGGGGAAACGGGAAAAACTGTTTTTT. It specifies CAWSFGGKREKLFF.

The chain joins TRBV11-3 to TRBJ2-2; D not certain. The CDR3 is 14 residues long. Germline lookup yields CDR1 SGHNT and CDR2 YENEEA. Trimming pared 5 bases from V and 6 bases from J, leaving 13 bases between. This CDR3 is CASSPSPSAGELFF. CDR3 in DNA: TGTGCCAGCAGCCCGTCCCCTAGTGCCGGGGAGCTGTTTTTT.

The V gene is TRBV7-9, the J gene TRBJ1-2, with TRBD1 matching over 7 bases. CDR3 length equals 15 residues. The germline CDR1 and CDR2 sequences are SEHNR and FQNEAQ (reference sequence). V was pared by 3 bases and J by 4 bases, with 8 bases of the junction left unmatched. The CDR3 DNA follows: TGTGCCAGCAGCTTGGAGGGGGCGCAGGGCTATGGCTACACCTTC. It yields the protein CASSLEGAQGYGYTF.

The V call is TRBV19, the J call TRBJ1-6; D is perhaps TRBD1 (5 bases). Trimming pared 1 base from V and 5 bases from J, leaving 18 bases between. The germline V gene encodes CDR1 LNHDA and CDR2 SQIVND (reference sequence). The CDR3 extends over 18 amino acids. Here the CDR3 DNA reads TGTGCCAGTAGTATAGGCCCTATTTCGACAGTGAATAATTCACCCCTCCACTTT. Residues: CASSIGPISTVNNSPLHF.

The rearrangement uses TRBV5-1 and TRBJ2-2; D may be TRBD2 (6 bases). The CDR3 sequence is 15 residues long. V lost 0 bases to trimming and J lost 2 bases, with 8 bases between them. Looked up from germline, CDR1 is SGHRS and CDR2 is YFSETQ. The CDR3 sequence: CASSLGGTNTGELFF. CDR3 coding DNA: TGCGCCAGCAGCTTGGGTGGGACTAACACCGGGGAGCTGTTTTTT. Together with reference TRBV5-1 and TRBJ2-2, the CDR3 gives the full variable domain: KAGVTQTPRYLIKTRGQQVTLSCSPISGHRSVSWYQQTPGQGLQFLFEYFSETQRNKGNFPGRFSGRQFSNSRSEMNVSTLELGDSALYLCASSLGGTNTGELFFGEGSRLTVL.

DNA for the CDR3: TGTGCCAGCTCACTTCCTAGCGGGACCACCTACGAGCAGTACTTC. This gives the protein CASSLPSGTTYEQYF. The chain carries TRBV18 and TRBJ2-7, with TRBD2 matching 9 bases. V dropped 4 bases and J dropped 2; count of bases not matched to a gene: 6. Germline V gene data show CDR1 as KGHSH and CDR2 as LQKENI. The length of the CDR3 is 15 residues.

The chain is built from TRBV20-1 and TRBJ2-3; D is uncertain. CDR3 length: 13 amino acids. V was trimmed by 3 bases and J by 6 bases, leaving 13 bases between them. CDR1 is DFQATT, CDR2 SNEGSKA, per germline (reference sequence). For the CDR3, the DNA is TGCAGTGCTAGTTGGCAGTTTTCGGATACGCAGTATTTT. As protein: CSASWQFSDTQYF.

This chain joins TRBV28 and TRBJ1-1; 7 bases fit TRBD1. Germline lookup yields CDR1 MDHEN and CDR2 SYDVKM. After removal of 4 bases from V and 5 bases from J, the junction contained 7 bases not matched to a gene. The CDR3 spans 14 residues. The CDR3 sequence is CASSSPTGRTEAFF. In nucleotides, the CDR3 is TGTGCCAGCAGTTCTCCGACAGGGAGAACTGAAGCTTTCTTT.

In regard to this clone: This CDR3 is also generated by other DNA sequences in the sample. This CDR3 is CASSLVAGGVPEAFF. DNA of the CDR3: TGCGCCAGCAGCTTGGTGGCAGGGGGCGTACCTGAAGCTTTCTTT. The chain combines TRBV5-1 with TRBJ1-1; the match to TRBD1 covers 8 bases. J lost 6 bases, V lost 0 bases, and 7 bases had no gene match. The CDR3 contains 15 residues. Germline-derived CDR1 and CDR2 are SGHRS and YFSETQ.

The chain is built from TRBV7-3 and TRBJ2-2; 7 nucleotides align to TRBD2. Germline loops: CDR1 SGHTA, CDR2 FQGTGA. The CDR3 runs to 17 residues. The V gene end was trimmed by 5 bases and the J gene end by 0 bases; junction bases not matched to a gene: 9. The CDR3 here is CASSLRTSLSNTGELFF. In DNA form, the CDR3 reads TGTGCCAGCAGCCTAAGGACTAGTCTTTCGAACACCGGGGAGCTGTTTTTT.

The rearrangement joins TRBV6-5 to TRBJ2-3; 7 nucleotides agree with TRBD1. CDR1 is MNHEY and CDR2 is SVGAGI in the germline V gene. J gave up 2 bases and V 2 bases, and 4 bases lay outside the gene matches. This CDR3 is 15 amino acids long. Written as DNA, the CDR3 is TGTGCCAGCAGTTACATGGGACAGAACACAGATACGCAGTATTTT. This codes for CASSYMGQNTDTQYF.

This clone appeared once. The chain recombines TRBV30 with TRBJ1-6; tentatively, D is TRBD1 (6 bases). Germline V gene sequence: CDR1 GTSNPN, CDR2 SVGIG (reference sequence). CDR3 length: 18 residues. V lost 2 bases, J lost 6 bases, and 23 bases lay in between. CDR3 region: CAWSLREGVGEGNSPLHF. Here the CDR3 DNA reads TGTGCCTGGAGTCTTCGAGAGGGGGTCGGGGAAGGTAATTCACCCCTCCACTTT. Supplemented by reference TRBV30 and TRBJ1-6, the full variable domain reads SQTIHQWPATLVQPVGSPLSLECTVEGTSNPNLYWYRQAAGRGLQLLFYSVGIGQISSEVPQNLSASRPQDRQFILSSKKLLLSDSGFYLCAWSLREGVGEGNSPLHFGNGTRLTVT.

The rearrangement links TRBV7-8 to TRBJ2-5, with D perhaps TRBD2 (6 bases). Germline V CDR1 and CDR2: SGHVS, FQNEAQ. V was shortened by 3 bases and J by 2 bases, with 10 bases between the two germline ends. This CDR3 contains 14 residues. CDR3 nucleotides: TGTGCCAGCAGCTTCTCGAGCGGGCAAGAGACCCAGTACTTC. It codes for CASSFSSGQETQYF.

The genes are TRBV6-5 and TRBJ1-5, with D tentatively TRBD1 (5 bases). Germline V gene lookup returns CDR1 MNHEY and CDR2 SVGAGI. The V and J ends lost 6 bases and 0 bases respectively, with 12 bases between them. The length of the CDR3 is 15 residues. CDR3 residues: CASRHRSASNQPQHF. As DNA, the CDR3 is TGTGCCAGCAGGCACAGGAGCGCTAGCAATCAGCCCCAGCATTTT.

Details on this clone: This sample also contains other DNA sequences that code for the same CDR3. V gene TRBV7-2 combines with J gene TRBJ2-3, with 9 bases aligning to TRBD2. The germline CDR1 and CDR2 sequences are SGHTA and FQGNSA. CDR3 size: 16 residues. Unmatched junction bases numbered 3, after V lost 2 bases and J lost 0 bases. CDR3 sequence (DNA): TGTGCCAGCAGCTTAAGACTAGCGGCTAGCACAGATACGCAGTATTTT. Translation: CASSLRLAASTDTQYF.

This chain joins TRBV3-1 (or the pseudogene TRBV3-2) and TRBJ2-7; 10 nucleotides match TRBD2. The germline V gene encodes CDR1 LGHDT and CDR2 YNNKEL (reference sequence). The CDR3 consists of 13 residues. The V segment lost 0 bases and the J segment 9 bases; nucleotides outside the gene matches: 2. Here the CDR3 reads CASSQDGLAAQYF. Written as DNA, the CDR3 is TGTGCCAGCAGCCAAGATGGACTAGCGGCGCAGTACTTC.

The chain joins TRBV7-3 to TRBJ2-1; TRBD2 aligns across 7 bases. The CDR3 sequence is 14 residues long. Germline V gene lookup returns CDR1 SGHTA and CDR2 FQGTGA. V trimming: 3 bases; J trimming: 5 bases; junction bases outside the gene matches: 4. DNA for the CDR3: TGTGCCAGCAGCTTTGGGACTAACCACAATGAGCAGTTCTTC. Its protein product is CASSFGTNHNEQFF.

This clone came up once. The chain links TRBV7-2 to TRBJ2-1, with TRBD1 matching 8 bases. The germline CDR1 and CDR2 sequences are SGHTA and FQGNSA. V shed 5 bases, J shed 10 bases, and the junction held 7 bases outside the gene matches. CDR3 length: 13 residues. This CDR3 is CASSADRGGEQFF. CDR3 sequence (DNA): TGTGCCAGCAGCGCCGACAGGGGCGGGGAGCAGTTCTTC. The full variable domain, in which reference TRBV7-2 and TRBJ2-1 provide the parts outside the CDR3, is GAGVSQSPSNKVTEKGKDVELRCDPISGHTALYWYRQSLGQGLEFLIYFQGNSAPDKSGLPSDRFSAERTGGSVSTLTIQRTQQEDSAVYLCASSADRGGEQFFGPGTRLTVL.

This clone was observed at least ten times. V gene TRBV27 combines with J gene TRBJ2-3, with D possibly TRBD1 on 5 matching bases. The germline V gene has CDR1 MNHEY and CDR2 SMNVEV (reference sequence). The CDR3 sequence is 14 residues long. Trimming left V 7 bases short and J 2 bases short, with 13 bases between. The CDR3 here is CASIPAGHTDTQYF. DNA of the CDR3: TGTGCCAGCATCCCGGCAGGGCACACAGATACGCAGTATTTT.